A single T cell receptor (beta chain) is shown here with its context. Its cognate antigen is unknown. Regarding donors, all were healthy bone marrow donors. The sample originates from a study of cytomegalovirus exposure and HLA in healthy donors. Study-level findings and limits: Association of a missense DCLRE1C variant with TCR beta V- and J-gene trimming was reported in a later analysis. About 90% or about 30% of the time was how often most TCR beta V segments were productive, according to an earlier analysis. Analyzed later, association rates of TCRs varied across HLA loci, with DRB1 most and HLA-C fewest.

Researchers ran the PCR with 60 Vbeta and 13 Jbeta primers. The protocol was immunoSEQ multiplex PCR, while the TCRdb copy is restricted to in-frame clones and leaves out a portion. The sample carries some 130,000 clones, under 75% recorded once. The CDR3 runs to 15 residues. V was cut by 3 bases and J by 0 bases, with 10 bases left in between. Germline V gene data show CDR1 as SGDLS and CDR2 as YYNGEE. Material: PBMCs. This clonotype was obtained from a middle-aged woman in good health and CMV-seronegative. This chain connects TRBV9 to TRBJ2-1, with D perhaps matching TRBD2 (5 bases). CDR3 region: CASSERGGSYNEQFF. The CDR3 nucleotides read TGTGCCAGCAGCGAACGGGGTGGCTCCTACAATGAGCAGTTCTTC.